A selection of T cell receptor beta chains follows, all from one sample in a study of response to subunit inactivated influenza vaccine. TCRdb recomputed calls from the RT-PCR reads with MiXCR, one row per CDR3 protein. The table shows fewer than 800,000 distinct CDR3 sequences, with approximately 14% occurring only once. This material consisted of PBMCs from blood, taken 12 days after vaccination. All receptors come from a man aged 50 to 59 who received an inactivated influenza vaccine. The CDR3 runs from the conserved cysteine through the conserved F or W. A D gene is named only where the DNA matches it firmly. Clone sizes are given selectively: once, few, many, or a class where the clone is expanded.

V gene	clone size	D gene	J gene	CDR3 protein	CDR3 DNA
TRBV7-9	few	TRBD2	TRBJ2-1	CASSLGRLGGPHNEQFF	TGTGCCAGCAGCTTAGGGCGTTTGGGAGGGCCCCACAATGAGCAGTTCTTC
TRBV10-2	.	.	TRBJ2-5	CACWGETQYF	TGCGCCTGCTGGGGGGAGACCCAGTACTTC
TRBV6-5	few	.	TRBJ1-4	CASSYSNLGEKLFF	TGTGCCAGCAGTTACTCTAATCTGGGTGAAAAACTGTTTTTT
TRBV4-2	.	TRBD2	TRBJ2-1	CASSQVRAGDSYNEQFF	TGTGCCAGCAGCCAAGTGCGTGCGGGAGATTCCTACAATGAGCAGTTCTTC
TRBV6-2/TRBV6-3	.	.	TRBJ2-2	CASSNELPVGELFF	TGTGCCAGCAGTAACGAGCTCCCGGTCGGGGAGCTGTTTTTT
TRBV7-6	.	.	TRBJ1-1	CASSLSATREAFF	TGTGCCAGCAGCTTATCGGCGACGAGGGAAGCTTTCTTT
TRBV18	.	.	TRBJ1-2	CASSPTATPSNGYTF	TGTGCCAGCTCACCGACAGCGACACCTTCTAATGGCTACACCTTC
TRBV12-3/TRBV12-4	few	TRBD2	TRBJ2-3	CASSSTSGNTDTQYF	TGTGCCAGCAGTTCTACTAGCGGGAACACAGATACGCAGTATTTT
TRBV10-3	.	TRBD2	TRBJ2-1	CAISEREGDEQFF	TGTGCCATCAGTGAGCGGGAGGGGGATGAGCAGTTCTTC
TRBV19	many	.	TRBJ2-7	CASSIQDSYEQYF	TGTGCCAGTAGTATACAGGACTCCTACGAGCAGTACTTC
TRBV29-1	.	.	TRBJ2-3	CSVAGARAFTDTQYF	TGCAGCGTTGCGGGTGCCAGGGCCTTCACAGATACGCAGTATTTT
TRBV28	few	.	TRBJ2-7	CASSLNSLSTYEQYF	TGTGCCAGCAGTTTAAACTCACTGTCAACCTACGAGCAGTACTTC
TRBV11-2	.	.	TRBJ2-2	CASSLQANTGELFF	TGTGCCAGCAGCCTCCAAGCGAACACCGGGGAGCTGTTTTTT
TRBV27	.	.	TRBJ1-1	CASSLKAGGPVSTEAFF	TGTGCCAGCAGTTTAAAGGCGGGGGGGCCCGTGAGCACTGAAGCTTTCTTT
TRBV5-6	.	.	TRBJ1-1	CASSLVGGRQNTEAFF	TGTGCCAGCAGCCTGGTGGGGGGACGGCAGAACACTGAAGCTTTCTTT
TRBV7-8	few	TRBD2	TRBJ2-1	CASSPTTGGYNEQFF	TGTGCCAGCAGCCCAACAACGGGAGGCTACAATGAGCAGTTCTTC
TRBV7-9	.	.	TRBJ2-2	CASSLTQPTGELFF	TGTGCCAGCAGCTTGACACAGCCGACCGGGGAGCTGTTTTTT
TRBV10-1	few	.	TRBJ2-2	CASRRDNMNTGELFF	TGCGCCAGCAGACGGGACAATATGAACACCGGGGAGCTGTTTTTT
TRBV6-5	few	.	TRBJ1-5	CASSYGGKGNQPQHF	TGTGCCAGCAGTTACGGGGGAAAAGGCAATCAGCCCCAGCATTTT
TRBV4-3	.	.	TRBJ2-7	CASSQNEAGRGSYEQYF	TGCGCCAGCAGCCAGAACGAGGCCGGCAGGGGCTCCTACGAGCAGTACTTC
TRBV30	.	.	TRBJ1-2	CAWSVGWGPYGYTF	TGTGCCTGGAGTGTTGGTTGGGGCCCCTATGGCTACACCTTC
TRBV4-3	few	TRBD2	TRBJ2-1	CASSQRAGVGSYNEQFF	TGCGCCAGCAGCCAAAGAGCGGGAGTCGGTTCCTACAATGAGCAGTTCTTC
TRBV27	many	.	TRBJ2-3	CASSPEFTDTQYF	TGTGCCAGCAGCCCGGAGTTCACAGATACGCAGTATTTT
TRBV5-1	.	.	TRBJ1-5	CASSLEAVEGNQPQHF	TGCGCCAGCAGCTTGGAGGCAGTCGAAGGCAATCAGCCCCAGCATTTT
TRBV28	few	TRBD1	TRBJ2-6	CASSLYRGRSGANVLTF	TGTGCCAGCAGTTTGTACAGGGGGCGGTCTGGGGCCAACGTCCTGACTTTC
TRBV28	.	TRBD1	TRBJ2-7	CAISLLGTGGNEQYF	TGTGCCATCAGTTTACTGGGGACAGGGGGAAACGAGCAGTACTTC
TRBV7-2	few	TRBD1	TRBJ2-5	CASSKGTGWETQYF	TGTGCCAGCAGCAAGGGGACAGGGTGGGAGACCCAGTACTTC
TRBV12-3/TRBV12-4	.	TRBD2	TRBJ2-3	CASRFGLFGLAGGRTDTQYF	TGTGCCAGCAGGTTTGGACTCTTTGGACTAGCGGGGGGGCGAACAGATACGCAGTATTTT
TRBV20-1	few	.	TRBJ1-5	CSARGGHEPQHF	TGCAGTGCTAGAGGCGGCCATGAGCCCCAGCATTTT
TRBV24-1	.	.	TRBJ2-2	CATSDLRGITGELFF	TGTGCCACCAGTGATTTACGGGGTATCACCGGGGAGCTGTTTTTT
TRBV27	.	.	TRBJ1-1	CASSFGLETEAFF	TGTGCCAGCAGTTTTGGTTTGGAGACTGAAGCTTTCTTT
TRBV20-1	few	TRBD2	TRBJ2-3	CSANGVAGVADTQYF	TGCAGTGCTAACGGGGTAGCGGGAGTAGCAGATACGCAGTATTTT
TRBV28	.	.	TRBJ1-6	CASSLLRSSYNSPLHF	TGTGCCAGCAGTTTATTGCGGAGCTCCTATAATTCACCCCTCCACTTT
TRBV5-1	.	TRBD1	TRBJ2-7	CASRVPGQESYEQYF	TGCGCCAGCAGGGTACCGGGACAGGAGTCCTACGAGCAGTACTTC
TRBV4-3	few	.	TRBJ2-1	CASSQDTAGRYNEQFF	TGCGCCAGCAGCCAAGATACGGCAGGGAGGTACAATGAGCAGTTCTTC
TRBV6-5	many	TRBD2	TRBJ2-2	CASNPQLAGAGGELFF	TGTGCCAGCAACCCCCAGCTAGCGGGAGCAGGCGGGGAGCTGTTTTTT
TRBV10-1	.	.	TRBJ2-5	CASSERGFQETQYF	TGCGCCAGCAGTGAGAGGGGCTTCCAAGAGACCCAGTACTTC
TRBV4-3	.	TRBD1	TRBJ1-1	CASRIQGANTEAFF	TGCGCCAGCAGAATACAGGGGGCGAACACTGAAGCTTTCTTT
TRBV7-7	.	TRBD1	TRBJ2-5	CASSYQGAETQYF	TGTGCCAGCAGCTACCAGGGGGCTGAGACCCAGTACTTC
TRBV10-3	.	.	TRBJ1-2	CAISEGQIYGYTF	TGTGCCATCAGTGAGGGGCAGATCTATGGCTACACCTTC
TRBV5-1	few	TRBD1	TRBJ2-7	CASSYSGQGFYEQYF	TGCGCCAGCAGCTACTCAGGACAGGGTTTTTACGAGCAGTACTTC
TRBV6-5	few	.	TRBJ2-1	CASSYRQEYNEQFF	TGTGCCAGCAGTTATCGCCAGGAGTACAATGAGCAGTTCTTC
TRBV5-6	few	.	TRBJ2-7	CASSLGRGSFEQYF	TGTGCCAGCAGCTTGGGCAGGGGCTCGTTCGAGCAGTACTTC
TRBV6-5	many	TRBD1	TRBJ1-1	CASSYGTGGGEAFF	TGTGCCAGCAGTTACGGGACAGGGGGGGGTGAAGCTTTCTTT
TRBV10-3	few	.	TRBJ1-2	CAISGQGANYGYTF	TGTGCCATCAGTGGGCAGGGAGCTAACTATGGCTACACCTTC
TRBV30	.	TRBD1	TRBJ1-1	CAWSPGQGGTEAFF	TGTGCCTGGAGCCCGGGACAGGGGGGCACTGAAGCCTTCTTT
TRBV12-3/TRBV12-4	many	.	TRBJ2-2	CASSAQLARNTGELFF	TGTGCCAGCAGTGCCCAGTTAGCGCGAAACACCGGGGAGCTGTTTTTT
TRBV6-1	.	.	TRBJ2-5	CASRDGRQETQYF	TGTGCCAGCAGGGACGGCAGGCAAGAGACCCAGTACTTC
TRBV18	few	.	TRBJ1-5	CASSPDRTYQPQHF	TGTGCCAGCTCACCCGACAGGACATATCAGCCCCAGCATTTT
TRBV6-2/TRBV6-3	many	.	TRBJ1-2	CASSGPRIADYGYTF	TGTGCCAGCAGTGGCCCAAGGATAGCGGACTATGGCTACACCTTC
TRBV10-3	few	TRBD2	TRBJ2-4	CAISVEREKNIQYF	TGTGCCATCAGTGTGGAGCGGGAAAAAAACATTCAGTACTTC
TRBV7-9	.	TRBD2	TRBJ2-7	CAGGTSGSGYEQYF	TGTGCCGGAGGGACTAGCGGGAGCGGCTACGAGCAGTACTTC
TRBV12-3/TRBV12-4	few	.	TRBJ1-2	CASRARGSYGYTF	TGTGCCAGCAGAGCTAGGGGAAGCTATGGCTACACCTTC
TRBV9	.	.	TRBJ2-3	CASSVNRADTQYF	TGTGCCAGCAGCGTCAACAGGGCAGATACGCAGTATTTT